Listed below are T cell receptor beta chains from one sample, sequenced in a study of vaccination effects on CD4 cells after COVID-19. Clones were sequenced by immunoSEQ multiplex PCR, and TCRdb holds only the in-frame ones, with some missing. The sample lists approximately 70,000 clones; 65% to 80% were seen once. Antigens of these TCRs are unknown. The sequencing used CD4+ T cells from PBMCs cultured without peptide, collected after COVID-19 vaccination. Receptor source: a human donor who received a COVID-19 vaccine. CDR3s include the opening cysteine and the closing phenylalanine or tryptophan. The order of the fields is J gene, V gene, CDR3 protein.

>TRBJ2-1|TRBV7-6
CASSLGQYNEQFF
>TRBJ2-3|TRBV7-9
CASSFLTSWTDTQYF
>TRBJ1-1|TRBV5-5
CASSLAFIGVRTEAFF
>TRBJ1-2|TRBV6-5
CASRPPGGGGYTF
>TRBJ2-2|TRBV5-1
CASSPPGLAVTGELFF
>TRBJ2-3|TRBV6-6
CASLITDTQYF
>TRBJ1-1|TRBV6-2/TRBV6-3
CASSYYSAGSLTEAFF
>TRBJ1-4|TRBV9
CASSPGSATNEKLFF
>TRBJ2-2|TRBV11-3
CASSSQAGGLGTGELFF
>TRBJ1-4|TRBV3-1/TRBV3-2
CASSQTRMRGEGKLFF
>TRBJ1-1|TRBV3-1/TRBV3-2
CASSQPAGNTEAFF
>TRBJ1-1|TRBV7-3
CASSLTGGDTEAFF
>TRBJ1-5|TRBV29-1
CSVGQDSNQPQHF
>TRBJ1-2|TRBV6-1
CASSEAARYYGYTF
>TRBJ1-6|TRBV3-1/TRBV3-2
CASSHGQGANSPLHF
>TRBJ1-2|TRBV30
CAWSPSLYYQAYTF
>TRBJ2-5|TRBV15
CATSRSRGQETQYF
>TRBJ2-5|TRBV20-1
CSASPLGRFQNQYF
>TRBJ2-2|TRBV9
CASSVVASGAANTGELFF
>TRBJ1-4|TRBV2
CASSFFRGNEKLFF
>TRBJ2-1|TRBV6-5
CASSLILAGGSEQFF
>TRBJ1-6|TRBV6-5
CASQDLSYNSPLHF
>TRBJ1-2|TRBV18
CASSATGTYGYTF
>TRBJ1-5|TRBV7-2
CASSLRFGQPQHF
>TRBJ2-5|TRBV5-1
CASSPGLAGQETQYF
>TRBJ2-1|TRBV4-1
CASSQAGLAGSHNEQFF
>TRBJ1-4|TRBV5-1
CASTVGGANEKLFF
>TRBJ2-5|TRBV28
CASNQRTGTPQETQYF
>TRBJ2-3|TRBV7-3
CASSLSRWDTQYF